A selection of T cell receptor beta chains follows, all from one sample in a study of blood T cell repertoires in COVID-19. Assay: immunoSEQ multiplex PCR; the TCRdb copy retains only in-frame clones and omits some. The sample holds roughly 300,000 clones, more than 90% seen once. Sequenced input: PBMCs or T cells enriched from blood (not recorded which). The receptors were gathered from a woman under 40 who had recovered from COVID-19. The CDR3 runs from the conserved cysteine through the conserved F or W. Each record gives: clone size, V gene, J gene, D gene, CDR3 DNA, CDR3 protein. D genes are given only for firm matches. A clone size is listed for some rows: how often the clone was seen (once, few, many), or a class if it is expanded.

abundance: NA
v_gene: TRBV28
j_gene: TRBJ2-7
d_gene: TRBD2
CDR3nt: TGTGCCAGCAGGGGACTAGCGGGAGATCCCGAGCAGTACTTC
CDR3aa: CASRGLAGDPEQYF

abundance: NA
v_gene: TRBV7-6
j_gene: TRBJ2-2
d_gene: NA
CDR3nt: TGTGCCAGCAGTACGACTCTGGGCGGGTACACCGGGGAGCTGTTTTTT
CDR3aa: CASSTTLGGYTGELFF

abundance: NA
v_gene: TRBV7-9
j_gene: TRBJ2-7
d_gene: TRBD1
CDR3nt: TGTGCCAGCAGCTTCCAGGGGGCTAATCCCTACGAGCAGTACTTC
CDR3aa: CASSFQGANPYEQYF

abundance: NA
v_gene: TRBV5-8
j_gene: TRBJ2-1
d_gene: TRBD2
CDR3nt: TGTGCCAGCATGGGACTAGCGGGAGTAGCGTTTGATGAGCAGTTCTTC
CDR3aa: CASMGLAGVAFDEQFF

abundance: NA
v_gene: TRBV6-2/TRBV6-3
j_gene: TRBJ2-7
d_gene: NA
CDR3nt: TGTGCCAGCAGTTACTCAGCTGTTACGCGACACCCGTACGAGCAGTACTTC
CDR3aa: CASSYSAVTRHPYEQYF

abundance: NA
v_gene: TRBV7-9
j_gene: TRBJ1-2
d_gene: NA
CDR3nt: TGTGCCAGCAGCTTATTGGTCAGTTTTACCTATGGCTACACCTTC
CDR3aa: CASSLLVSFTYGYTF

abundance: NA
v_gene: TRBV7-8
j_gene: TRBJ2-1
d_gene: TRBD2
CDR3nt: TGTGCCAGCAGCCCCGGGTGGGGGAGTAGCGGGAGAGGCTACAATGAGCAGTTCTTC
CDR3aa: CASSPGWGSSGRGYNEQFF

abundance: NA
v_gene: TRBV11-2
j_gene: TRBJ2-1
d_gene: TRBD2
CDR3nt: TGTGCCAGCAGCTACCCGAAGAGCGGGAGGGCCATCTACAATGAGCAGTTCTTC
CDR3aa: CASSYPKSGRAIYNEQFF

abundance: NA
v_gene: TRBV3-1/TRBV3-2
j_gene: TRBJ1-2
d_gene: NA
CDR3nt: TGTGCCAGCAGCGAATTTACAGCGGGCGCCTCCGGCTACACCTTC
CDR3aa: CASSEFTAGASGYTF

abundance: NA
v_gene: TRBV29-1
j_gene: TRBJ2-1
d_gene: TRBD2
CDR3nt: TGCAGCGTTGAAACGCTAGCGGGGGGGCCGGGCAATGAGCAGTTCTTC
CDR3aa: CSVETLAGGPGNEQFF

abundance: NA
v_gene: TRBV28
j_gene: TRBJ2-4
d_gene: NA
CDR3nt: TGTGCCAGCCGAGGCGGGCCGCTCCCAATTCAGTACTTC
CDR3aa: CASRGGPLPIQYF

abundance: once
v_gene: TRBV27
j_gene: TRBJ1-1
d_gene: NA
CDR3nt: TGTGCCAGCAGTTCCAGGGTGGGCAACACTGAAGCTTTCTTT
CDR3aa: CASSSRVGNTEAFF